This TCR beta chain stems from a study of blood T cell repertoires in COVID-19. The germline CDR1 and CDR2 sequences are MNHEY and SMNVEV (reference sequence). The length of the CDR3 is 17 residues. The V and J ends lost 5 bases and 5 bases, in that order; junction bases with no gene match: 14. Participants, about 18 to 90 years old, spanned approximately 25 US areas. Method: immunoSEQ multiplex PCR; TCRdb's copy keeps in-frame clones and lacks some. The table shows approximately 360,000 clones, with 85% to 90% occurring only once. The receptor was isolated from a woman younger than 45 with acute COVID-19. The specimen was PBMCs or T cells enriched from blood (not recorded which). This chain joins TRBV27 and TRBJ2-2; TRBD1 matches at 7 bases. The CDR3: CASSLTPDRAWTGELFF. In DNA, the CDR3 is TGTGCCAGCAGTCTTACCCCTGACAGGGCCTGGACCGGGGAGCTGTTTTTT.